Below, 11 T cell receptor beta chains from the same sample are listed, as sequenced in a study of CD8 T cells in Susac syndrome. With random hexamers, 0.5 to 1 ug RNA was reverse transcribed. TCRdb re-derived calls from the immunoSEQ multiplex PCR reads in MiXCR, one entry per CDR3 protein. The data hold approximately 190,000 distinct CDR3 sequences, with 90% to 95% observed a single time. Sequencing used CD4+ T cells from PBMCs. Source of these receptors: a human donor with Susac syndrome.

The chain recombines TRBV4-1 with TRBJ2-3; TRBD2 is a possible D gene (5 bases). Looked up from germline, CDR1 is MGHRA and CDR2 is YSYEKL. V was clipped by 1 base and J by 2 bases, with 10 bases between them. The CDR3 is 15 amino acids. The CDR3 region is CASSQVDYLTDTQYF. The DNA for the CDR3 is TGCGCCAGCAGCCAAGTAGACTACCTCACAGATACGCAGTATTTT.

J is TRBJ1-4 and V is TRBV3-1; D is unresolved. Germline V lookup: CDR1 LGHDT, CDR2 YNNKEL (reference sequence). This CDR3 has 12 residues. The germline V and J ends were trimmed by 1 base and 8 bases, with 5 bases remaining between them. Here the CDR3 DNA reads TGTGCCAGCAGCCAAGTTGAGGAAAAACTGTTTTTT. Translated: CASSQVEEKLFF.

The V gene is TRBV18, the J gene TRBJ1-3; weak D call: TRBD1 (6 bases). Between the trimmed V and J ends, which lost 6 bases and 1 base, there was a span of 10 bases. Per the germline V gene, CDR1 is KGHSH and CDR2 is LQKENI. The CDR3 length is 14 residues. The chain's CDR3 is CASSLQGSGNTIYF. The CDR3 nucleotides read TGTGCCAGCTCGCTACAGGGATCTGGAAACACCATATATTTT.

The rearrangement joins TRBV10-3 to TRBJ2-3; TRBD2 aligns across 9 bases. Germline-derived CDR1 and CDR2 are ENHRY and SYGVKD. J was trimmed by 0 bases and V by 2 bases; bases with no gene match: 6. This CDR3 has 17 residues. The CDR3 region has the DNA TGTGCCATCAGTGAGAGCGGGGGGCCGCTGAGCACAGATACGCAGTATTTT. Translation gives CAISESGGPLSTDTQYF.

The chain carries TRBV5-1 and TRBJ2-1; tentatively, D is TRBD2 (7 bases). Trimming left V 4 bases short and J 4 bases short, with 15 bases between. The CDR3 is made up of 15 amino acids. The V gene's germline CDR1 is SGHRS and CDR2 YFSETQ. DNA for the CDR3: TGCGCCAGCAGCCCGGCGGGGGCTGAATACAATGAGCAGTTCTTC. The encoded protein is CASSPAGAEYNEQFF.

The chain couples TRBV20-1 to TRBJ2-7; 7 positions agree with TRBD2. Germline CDR1 DFQATT, CDR2 SNEGSKA (reference sequence). There are 15 residues in the CDR3. V lost 0 bases, J lost 0 bases, and 5 bases stayed unmatched. CDR3 DNA: TGCAGTGCTAGAGACCGACTAGCAGACTCCTACGAGCAGTACTTC. Amino acid sequence: CSARDRLADSYEQYF.

The rearrangement joins TRBV6-5 to TRBJ2-1, with no clear D. V dropped 6 bases and J dropped 4 bases, with 13 bases sitting between them. The CDR3 has 14 residues. CDR1 is MNHEY, CDR2 SVGAGI, per germline. The CDR3 loop reads CASSLILGYNEQFF. DNA of the CDR3: TGTGCCAGCAGCTTAATCTTGGGGTACAATGAGCAGTTCTTC.

For this clonotype: This likely comes from a read error, as the CDR3 has no conserved phenylalanine or tryptophan at its end. This chain connects TRBV7-3 to TRBJ2-1; 9 nucleotides agree with TRBD1. V was pared by 2 bases and J by 3 bases, with 2 bases of the junction left unmatched. The CDR3 sequence is 15 residues long. Germline V gene lookup returns CDR1 SGHTA and CDR2 FQGTGA. CDR3 amino acids: CASSLGTGYYNEQFL. CDR3 nucleotide sequence: TGTGCCAGCAGCTTAGGGACAGGGTACTACAATGAGCAGTTCCTC.

The chain uses TRBV28 and TRBJ1-5; the D is unclear. Trimming took off 2 bases at V and 0 bases at J, with 11 bases between the two ends. Per the germline V gene, CDR1 is MDHEN and CDR2 is SYDVKM. The CDR3 has 16 residues. The CDR3 loop is CASSLQAAYSNQPQHF. The CDR3, as DNA: TGTGCCAGCAGTTTACAGGCAGCTTATAGCAATCAGCCCCAGCATTTT.

The V gene is TRBV5-1, the J gene TRBJ2-7, with D possibly TRBD1 on 6 matching bases. Per the germline V gene, CDR1 is SGHRS and CDR2 is YFSETQ. Between the trimmed V and J ends, which lost 0 bases and 1 base, there was a span of 11 bases. The CDR3 consists of 15 residues. As DNA, the CDR3 is TGCGCCAGCAGCTTGGGGACAGACAAATCCTACGAGCAGTACTTC. Translated: CASSLGTDKSYEQYF.

The CDR3 spells CSASVGLSNYGYTF. CDR3 sequence (DNA): TGCAGTGCTAGCGTGGGGCTTTCTAACTATGGCTACACCTTC. V usage is TRBV20-1 and J usage is TRBJ1-2, with a possible D match to TRBD1 (5 bases). Germline-derived CDR1 and CDR2 are DFQATT and SNEGSKA (reference sequence). The CDR3 extends over 14 amino acids. V was clipped by 3 bases and J by 0 bases, with 11 bases between them.